This T cell receptor (beta chain) was documented in a study of CD8 T cells in ankylosing spondylitis. In its sample, this clonotype was seen many times. Its antigen is not known. General study findings and limits: A TCR beta motif of under ten highly homologous variants appeared characteristic of ankylosing spondylitis blood.

Quantitative molecular-barcoded 5'-RACE generated the TCR beta libraries. Each CDR3 protein is one row after TCRdb ran MiXCR on the 5' RACE reads. The sample has some 220,000 distinct CDR3 sequences, approximately 7.3% seen once. The CDR3 runs to 17 residues. CDR1 and CDR2 from the germline V gene are MGHDK and SYGVNS. V gave up 0 bases and J gave up 2 bases; unmatched junction bases: 7. Sequenced: blood, either unsorted or a sorted T cell fraction (not recorded which). The chain has TRBV25-1 and TRBJ2-3; the match to TRBD2 covers 8 bases. This clonotype originated in a male donor with ankylosing spondylitis. The CDR3 spells CASSEYKGGRNTDTQYF. The CDR3 DNA is TGTGCCAGCAGTGAATATAAAGGCGGGAGGAACACAGATACGCAGTATTTT.